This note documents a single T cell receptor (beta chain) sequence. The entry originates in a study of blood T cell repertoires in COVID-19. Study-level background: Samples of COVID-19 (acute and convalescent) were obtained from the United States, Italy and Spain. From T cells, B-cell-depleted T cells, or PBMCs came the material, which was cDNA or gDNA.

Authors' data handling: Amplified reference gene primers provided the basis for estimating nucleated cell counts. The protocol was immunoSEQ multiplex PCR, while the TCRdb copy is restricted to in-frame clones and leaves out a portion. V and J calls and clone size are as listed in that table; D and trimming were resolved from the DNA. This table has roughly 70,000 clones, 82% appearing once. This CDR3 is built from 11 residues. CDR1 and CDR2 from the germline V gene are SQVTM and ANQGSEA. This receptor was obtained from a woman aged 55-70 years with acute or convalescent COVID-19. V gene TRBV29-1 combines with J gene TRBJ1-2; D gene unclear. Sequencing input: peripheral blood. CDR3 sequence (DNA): TGCGATGAGCGGACTAACTATGGCTACACCTTC. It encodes CDERTNYGYTF.